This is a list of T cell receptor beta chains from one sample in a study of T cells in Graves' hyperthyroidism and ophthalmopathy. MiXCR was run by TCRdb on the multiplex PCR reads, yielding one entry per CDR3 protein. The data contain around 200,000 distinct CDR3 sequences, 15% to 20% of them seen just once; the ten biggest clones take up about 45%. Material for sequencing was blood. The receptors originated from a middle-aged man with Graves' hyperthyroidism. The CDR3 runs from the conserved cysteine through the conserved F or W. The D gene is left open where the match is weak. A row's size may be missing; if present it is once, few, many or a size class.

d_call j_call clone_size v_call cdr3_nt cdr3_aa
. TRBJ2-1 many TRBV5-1 TGCGCCAGCAGCTTGACCGATTTGGTTGAGCAGTTCTTC CASSLTDLVEQFF
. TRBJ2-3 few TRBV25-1 TGTGCCAGCAGTGACTCCGGCTGGAGCACAGATACGCAGTATTTT CASSDSGWSTDTQYF
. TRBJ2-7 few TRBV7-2 TGTGCCAGCAGCTTAGTGAGGGCTACAGGGTTGAACTACGAGCAGTACTTC CASSLVRATGLNYEQYF
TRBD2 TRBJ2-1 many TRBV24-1 TGTGCCACCGAAGCCGGGACTAGCCCCTACAATGAGCAGTTCTTC CATEAGTSPYNEQFF
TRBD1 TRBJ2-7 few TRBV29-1 TGCAGCGTTGGGGACAGGTACTACGAGCAGTACTTC CSVGDRYYEQYF
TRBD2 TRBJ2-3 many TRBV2 TGTGCCAGCAGTGATCTTAGCGGGGGCACAGATACGCAGTATTTT CASSDLSGGTDTQYF
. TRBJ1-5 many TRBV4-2 TGTGCCAGCAGCCAAGATGTGGCGCAGCCCCAGCATTTT CASSQDVAQPQHF
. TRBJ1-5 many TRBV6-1 TGTGCCAGCAGTGAAGGGGATTTTGGCAATCAGCCCCAGCATTTT CASSEGDFGNQPQHF
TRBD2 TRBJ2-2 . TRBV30 TGTGCCTGGAGTGTAAACGGGGGGGCCCTTTTGGCCGGGGAGCTGTTTTTT CAWSVNGGALLAGELFF
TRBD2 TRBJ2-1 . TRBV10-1 TGCGCCAGCAGTGAGACGACTTCGGCTAGCGGGCACCCGGCCTACAATGAGCAGTTCTTC CASSETTSASGHPAYNEQFF
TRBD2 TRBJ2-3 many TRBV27 TGTGCCAGCAGTACACAAGGGAGGGACAGCACAGATACGCAGTATTTT CASSTQGRDSTDTQYF
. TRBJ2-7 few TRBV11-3 TGTGCCAGCAGCTTAGGAGGGCCGCGGGACGAGCAGTACTTC CASSLGGPRDEQYF
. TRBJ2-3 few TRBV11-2 TGTGCCAGCAGCTTTCAAGCCACAGATACGCAGTATTTT CASSFQATDTQYF
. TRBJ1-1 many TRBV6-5 TGTGCCAGCAGGGCCGGAAGGGGGGGGTACACTGAAGCTTTCTTT CASRAGRGGYTEAFF
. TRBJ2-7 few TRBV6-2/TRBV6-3 TGTGCCAGCAGTTACGCTCCGGGACCGCCAGACTACGAGCAGTACTTC CASSYAPGPPDYEQYF
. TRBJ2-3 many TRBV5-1 TGCGCCAGCAGCTTGGGCTTTAGCACAGATACGCAGTATTTT CASSLGFSTDTQYF
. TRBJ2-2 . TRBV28 TGTGCCAGCAGTTTCCGGGAGCGGAACACCGGGGAGCTGTTTTTT CASSFRERNTGELFF
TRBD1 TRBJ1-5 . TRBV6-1 TGTGCCAGCAGTGATTCCAGGGGGAAACAGCCCCAGCATTTT CASSDSRGKQPQHF
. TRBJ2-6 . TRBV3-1 TGTGCCAGCAGGGATCTCCTTGCAGCACCCCCTGGGGCCAACGTCCTGACTTTC CASRDLLAAPPGANVLTF
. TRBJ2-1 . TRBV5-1 TGCGCCAGCAGCGGAACAGGGTTTGTGTTCGATGAGCAGTTCTTC CASSGTGFVFDEQFF
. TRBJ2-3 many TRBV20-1 TGCAGTGCTAGAGACCCGGGGGGCGCCGAAGATACGCAGTATTTT CSARDPGGAEDTQYF
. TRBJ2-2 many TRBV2 TGTGCCAGCAGTGAAAAGCCCACCGGGGAGCTGTTTTTT CASSEKPTGELFF
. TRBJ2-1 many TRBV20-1 TGCAGTGCTAGAGGGAGGGAACTAACATTCCGCAATGAGCAGTTCTTC CSARGRELTFRNEQFF
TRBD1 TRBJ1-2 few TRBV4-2 TGTGCCAGCAGCCAAGTCCCGGGACAGGGGAACTATGGCTACACCTTC CASSQVPGQGNYGYTF
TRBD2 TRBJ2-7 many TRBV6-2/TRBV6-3 TGTGCCAGCAGTTTCGGCGGGGGAGGGTCCTACGAGCAGTACTTC CASSFGGGGSYEQYF
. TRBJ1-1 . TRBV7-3 TGTGCCAGCAGCCCCACGGGGGACACTGAAGCTTTCTTT CASSPTGDTEAFF
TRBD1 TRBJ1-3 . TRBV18 TGTGCCAGCTCACCAGCCGGGACAGGGGTTGGAAACACCATATATTTT CASSPAGTGVGNTIYF
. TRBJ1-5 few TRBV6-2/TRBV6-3 TGTGCCAGCACAAAAGGGTCAGGAGCCTCGAGGTGGCCCCAGCATTTT CASTKGSGASRWPQHF
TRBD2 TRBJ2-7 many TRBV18 TGTGCCAGCTCACCAACTAGCGGTAGGGAGCAGTACTTC CASSPTSGREQYF
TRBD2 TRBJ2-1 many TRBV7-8 TGTGCCAGCAGCCGCCGGGTTAGCGGGGGGGCCTACAATGAGCAGTTCTTC CASSRRVSGGAYNEQFF
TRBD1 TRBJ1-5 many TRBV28 TGTGCCAGCAGTTCCGGGACAGGGGATCGTCAGCCCCAGCATTTT CASSSGTGDRQPQHF
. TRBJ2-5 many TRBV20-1 TGCAGTGCTCTGGAGGGCCAAGAGACCCAGTACTTC CSALEGQETQYF
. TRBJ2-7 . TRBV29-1 TGCAGCGTTGAAGAAAACTACGTGCAGTACTTC CSVEENYVQYF
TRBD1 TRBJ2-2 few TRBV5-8 TGTGCCAGCAGCCTCTATGGGACAGGGGAAAGGGAGCTGTTTTTT CASSLYGTGERELFF
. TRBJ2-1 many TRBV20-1 TGCAGTGCTAGACACACTAACTCCTACAATGAGCAGTTCTTC CSARHTNSYNEQFF
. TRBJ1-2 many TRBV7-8 TGTGCCAGCAGCTTAGCGATGTCAGGGGTTTTGGGCTACACCTTC CASSLAMSGVLGYTF
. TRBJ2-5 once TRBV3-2 TGTGCCAGCAGCCCCGGGACAGGCGGGAAGACCCAGTACTTC CASSPGTGGKTQYF
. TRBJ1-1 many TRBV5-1 TGCGCCAGCAGCTTGATGAGGGGAGGAGGGACTGAAGCTTTCTTT CASSLMRGGGTEAFF
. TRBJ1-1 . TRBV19 TGTGCCAGTAGTATGCTCGGGGACGGTCTTCACACTGAAGCTTTCTTT CASSMLGDGLHTEAFF
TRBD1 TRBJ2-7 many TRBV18 TGTGCCAGCTCCACCAGGACAGGGGGCAACAACGAGCAGTACTTC CASSTRTGGNNEQYF
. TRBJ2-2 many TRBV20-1 TGCAGTGCTAGTTGGGAAATCGGGGAGCTGTTTTTT CSASWEIGELFF